This T cell receptor beta chain originates from a study of monozygotic twins with inflammatory bowel disease. Study-wide results and caveats: Different T cell subtypes could not be distinguished.

Every sample had its cDNA made across eight separate reactions. TCRdb re-called the 5' RACE reads and shows each CDR3 protein once, DNA omitted. The ten top clones account for about 2.5%, within a sample of a few hundred thousand distinct CDR3 sequences. With regard to this clonotype: Its target is unknown.

The TCR was taken from a human donor with ulcerative colitis or Crohn's disease, or a healthy co-twin of an affected twin (not recorded which). The specimen sequenced was blood.

The CDR3 sequence: CASRRTGKTYEQYF. The rearrangement links TRBV9 to TRBJ2-7; TCRdb gives TRBD1 as the D gene, but with no DNA this cannot be confirmed. Germline V gene sequence: CDR1 SGDLS, CDR2 YYNGEE. The CDR3 has 14 amino acids.